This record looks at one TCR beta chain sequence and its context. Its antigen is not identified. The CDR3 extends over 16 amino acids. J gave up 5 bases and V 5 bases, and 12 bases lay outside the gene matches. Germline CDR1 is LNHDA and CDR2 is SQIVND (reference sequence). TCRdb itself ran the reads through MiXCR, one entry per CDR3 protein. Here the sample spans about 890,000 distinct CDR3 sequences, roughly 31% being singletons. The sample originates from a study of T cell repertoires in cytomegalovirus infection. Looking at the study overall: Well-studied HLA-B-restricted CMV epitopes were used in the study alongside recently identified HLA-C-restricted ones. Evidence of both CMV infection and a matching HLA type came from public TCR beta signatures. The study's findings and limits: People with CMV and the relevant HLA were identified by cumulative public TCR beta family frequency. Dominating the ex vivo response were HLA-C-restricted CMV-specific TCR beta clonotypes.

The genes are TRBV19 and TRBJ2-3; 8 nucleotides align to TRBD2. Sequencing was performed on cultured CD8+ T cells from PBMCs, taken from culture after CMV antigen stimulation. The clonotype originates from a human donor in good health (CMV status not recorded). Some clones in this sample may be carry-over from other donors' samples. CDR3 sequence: CASSALGGARGDTQYF. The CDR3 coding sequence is TGTGCCAGTAGTGCCCTCGGGGGGGCGAGGGGAGATACGCAGTATTTT.